This TCR beta chain was retrieved from a study of cytomegalovirus exposure and HLA in healthy donors. V shed 3 bases, J shed 1 base, and the junction held 4 bases outside the gene matches. CDR3 length: 15 amino acids. CDR1 and CDR2 (germline): SGHVS, FQNEAQ. Broader study findings: Owing to their indistinguishability, certain V segments, notably TRBV6-2 and TRBV6-3, were excluded. A later analysis showed HLA-associated TCR beta chains outstripping equally common others in clonal expansion.

The primer mix had 60 Vbeta and 13 Jbeta primers. Only in-frame clones appear in the TCRdb table, and some are missing; sequencing was by immunoSEQ multiplex PCR. Among more than 100,000 clones listed, under 85% were seen once. Everyone who donated was a healthy bone marrow donor. With respect to this clone: Its antigen is unidentified.

The specimen was PBMCs. This TCR derives from a woman aged 45-65 years in good health and CMV-seropositive. The rearrangement links TRBV7-8 to TRBJ1-1, with 8 bases that match TRBD1. The CDR3 bases are TGTGCCAGCAGCTTTTTCGGACAGGGGAACACTGAAGCTTTCTTT. It translates to CASSFFGQGNTEAFF.